What follows are 12 T cell receptor beta chains derived from one specimen sequenced in a study of cytomegalovirus exposure and HLA in healthy donors. The PCR employed 60 Vbeta primers together with 13 Jbeta primers. This table comes from immunoSEQ multiplex PCR, and its TCRdb copy is limited to in-frame clones, with some not included. The table includes 180,000 or so clones, about 82% detected once. Sequenced input: PBMCs. These receptors came from a woman in her twenties or thirties in good health and CMV-seronegative.

This clone occurred once. The chain uses TRBV7-9 and TRBJ1-2; TRBD1 agrees at 8 bases. CDR3 length equals 15 residues. V trimming: 2 bases; J trimming: 8 bases; junction bases outside the gene matches: 10. Looked up from germline, CDR1 is SEHNR and CDR2 is FQNEAQ (reference sequence). CDR3 in DNA: TGTGCCAGCAGCTTAAGGCAGGGGGCAGCGGGGGGCTACACCTTC. Translating it yields CASSLRQGAAGGYTF.

This chain links TRBV4-3 with TRBJ2-1; TRBD1 is a possible D gene (6 bases). The germline gives CDR1 LGHNA, CDR2 YSLEER. V was trimmed by 1 base and J by 4 bases, leaving 11 bases between them. This CDR3 has 15 amino acids. CDR3 region: CASSQGRGWYNEQFF. The CDR3 DNA is TGCGCCAGCAGCCAAGGCAGGGGATGGTACAATGAGCAGTTCTTC.

The chain uses TRBV19 and TRBJ1-5; 8 nucleotides align to TRBD1. Germline CDR1 and CDR2: LNHDA and SQIVND (reference sequence). CDR3 length equals 17 residues. CDR3 DNA: TGTACCTCCCGCACCCACAGGGGGACCTATAGCAATCAGCCCCAGCATTTT. Translated, it gives CTSRTHRGTYSNQPQHF.

This chain connects TRBV7-8 to TRBJ2-4, with D maybe TRBD2 (6 bases). The CDR3 has 15 amino acids. Trimming removed 4 bases from V and 0 bases from J, with 10 bases in between. Germline CDR1 SGHVS, CDR2 FQNEAQ. The CDR3 nucleotides are TGTGCCAGCAGCTCCCCGGGACTAGCCAAAAACATTCAGTACTTC. Translation: CASSSPGLAKNIQYF.

This clone was counted only a few times. The chain joins TRBV2 to TRBJ2-7, with 7 bases fitting TRBD1. J gave up 2 bases and V 0 bases, and 4 bases lay outside the gene matches. The CDR3 has 15 residues. Germline V gene sequence: CDR1 SNHLY, CDR2 FYNNEI. CDR3 DNA: TGTGCCAGCAGTGAAGCGAGAGGGGGCCCCTACGAGCAGTACTTC. Translation: CASSEARGGPYEQYF.

This chain joins TRBV5-4 and TRBJ2-3; 10 bases map to TRBD2. Per the germline V gene, CDR1 is SGHNT and CDR2 is YYREEE (reference sequence). V gave up 1 base and J gave up 5 bases; unmatched junction bases: 7. The CDR3 is made up of 16 amino acids. CDR3 DNA sequence: TGTGCCAGCAGCTTGCGGTTAGCGGGGGGCTTAGATACGCAGTATTTT. This translates into CASSLRLAGGLDTQYF.

The CDR3 region has the DNA TGTGCCAGCAGCTTGAATCGGGAAGGGGGCTACACCTTC. Protein product: CASSLNREGGYTF. The chain combines TRBV7-2 with TRBJ1-2; D not resolved. The CDR3 totals 13 residues. The germline V gene encodes CDR1 SGHTA and CDR2 FQGNSA. Trimming stripped 3 bases from V and 8 bases from J, with 13 bases between.

The chain links TRBV27 to TRBJ1-1, with D uncertain. The CDR3 sequence is 14 residues long. V shed 2 bases and J shed 1 base, with 8 bases lying between them. The V gene's germline CDR1 is MNHEY and CDR2 SMNVEV (reference sequence). The DNA for the CDR3 is TGTGCCAGCAGTTTAGCGTACGGGAACACTGAAGCTTTCTTT. Encoded protein: CASSLAYGNTEAFF.

V is TRBV7-9 and J is TRBJ2-1, with TRBD2 matching over 12 bases. This CDR3 contains 15 residues. CDR1 and CDR2 from the germline V gene are SEHNR and FQNEAQ (reference sequence). The trim removed 7 bases at V and 7 bases at J, leaving 8 bases unmatched. The CDR3 nucleotides are TGTGCCAGCATCGTACTAGCGGGGGGTGAGAATGAGCAGTTCTTC. The encoded protein is CASIVLAGGENEQFF.

V usage is TRBV5-5 and J usage is TRBJ2-2; 8 nucleotides match TRBD2. The germline gives CDR1 SGHKS, CDR2 YYEKEE (reference sequence). The CDR3 extends over 15 amino acids. Unmatched junction bases numbered 5, after V lost 1 base and J lost 6 bases. CDR3 region: CASSLPRTSPGELFF. The DNA for the CDR3 is TGTGCCAGCAGCTTGCCCAGGACTAGCCCCGGGGAGCTGTTTTTT.

This clone was seen only once. The chain employs TRBV5-1 and TRBJ2-7; 11 bases fit TRBD2. There are 16 residues in the CDR3. The germline CDR1 and CDR2 sequences are SGHRS and YFSETQ. Trimming cost V 0 bases and J 2 bases; bases outside gene matches: 4. The CDR3 spells CASSLAVAGGPYEQYF. The CDR3 DNA reads TGCGCCAGCAGCTTGGCCGTAGCGGGGGGGCCCTACGAGCAGTACTTC.

The rearrangement uses TRBV5-1 and TRBJ2-2; 8 bases are a match to TRBD2. V gave up 3 bases and J gave up 6 bases; unmatched junction bases: 10. The CDR3 spans 16 residues. Per the germline V gene, CDR1 is SGHRS and CDR2 is YFSETQ. CDR3 in amino acids: CASSSPSGGPPGELFF. The DNA for the CDR3 is TGCGCCAGCAGCTCCCCCAGCGGGGGTCCCCCCGGGGAGCTGTTTTTT.